Given below is one TCR beta chain in context. The data belong to a study of blood T cell repertoires in COVID-19. Turning to the study itself: Sites in the United States, Italy and Spain provided acute and convalescent COVID-19 samples.

CDR3 length: 15 amino acids. Germline values: CDR1 KGHSH, CDR2 LQKENI. Trimming removed 4 bases from V and 6 bases from J; junction bases left unmatched: 8. Per the study methods: Estimated nucleated cell counts came from reference gene primer amplification. TCRdb's copy holds only in-frame clones and misses some; the assay was immunoSEQ multiplex PCR. Clone size and V and J calls were adopted from that table, with D and trimming inferred from the DNA. The sample lists around 250,000 clones; roughly 80% were seen once. This sequence joins TRBV18 and TRBJ2-2; 7 bases line up with TRBD1. Source material: peripheral blood. The receptor was isolated from a woman aged 18-35 years with acute or convalescent COVID-19. The CDR3 reads CASSRMGQPAGELFF. CDR3 DNA: TGTGCCAGCTCACGTATGGGACAGCCTGCCGGGGAGCTGTTTTTT.